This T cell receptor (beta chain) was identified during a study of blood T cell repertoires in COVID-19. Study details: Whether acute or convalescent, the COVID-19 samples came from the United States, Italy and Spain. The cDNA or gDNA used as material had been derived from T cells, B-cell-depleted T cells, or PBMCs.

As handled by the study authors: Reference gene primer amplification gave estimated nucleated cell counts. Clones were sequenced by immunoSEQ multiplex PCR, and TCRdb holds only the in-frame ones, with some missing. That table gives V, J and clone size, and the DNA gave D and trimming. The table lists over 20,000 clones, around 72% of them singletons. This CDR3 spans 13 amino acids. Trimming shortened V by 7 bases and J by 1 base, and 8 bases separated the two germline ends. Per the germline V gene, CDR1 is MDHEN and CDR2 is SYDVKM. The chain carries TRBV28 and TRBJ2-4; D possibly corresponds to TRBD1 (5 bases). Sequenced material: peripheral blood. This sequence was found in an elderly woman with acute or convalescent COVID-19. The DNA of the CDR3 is TGTGCCAGCACATACAGGGCCAAAAACATTCAGTACTTC. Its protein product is CASTYRAKNIQYF.